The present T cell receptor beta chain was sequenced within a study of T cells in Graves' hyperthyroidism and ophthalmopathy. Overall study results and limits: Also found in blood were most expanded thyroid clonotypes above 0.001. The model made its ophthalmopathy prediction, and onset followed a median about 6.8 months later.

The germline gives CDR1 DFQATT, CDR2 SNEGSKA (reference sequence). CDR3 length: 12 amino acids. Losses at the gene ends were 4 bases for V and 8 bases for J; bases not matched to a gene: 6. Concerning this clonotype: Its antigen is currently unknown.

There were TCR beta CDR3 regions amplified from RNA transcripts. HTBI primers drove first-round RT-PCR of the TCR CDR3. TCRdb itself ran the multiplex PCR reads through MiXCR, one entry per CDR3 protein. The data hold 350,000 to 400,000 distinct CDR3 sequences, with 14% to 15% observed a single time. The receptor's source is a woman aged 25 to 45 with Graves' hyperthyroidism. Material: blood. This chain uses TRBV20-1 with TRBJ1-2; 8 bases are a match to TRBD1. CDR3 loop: CSAKTGAWGYTF. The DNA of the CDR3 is TGCAGTGCTAAGACAGGGGCATGGGGCTACACCTTC.